This TCR beta chain was profiled in a study of blood T cell repertoires in COVID-19. Germline V gene lookup returns CDR1 LNHDA and CDR2 SQIVND (reference sequence). V lost 5 bases, J lost 6 bases, and 19 bases lay in between. The CDR3 length is 15 residues. Here immunoSEQ multiplex PCR was the method, and the copy in TCRdb shows in-frame clones only, minus some. The table records fewer than 350,000 clones, roughly 90% of them present only once. The chain employs TRBV19 and TRBJ1-1; a weak D match, TRBD1 (5 bases). The sequence was obtained from a woman aged 60-75 years with COVID-19, enrolled during active disease. The sample comprised peripheral blood. The chain's CDR3 is CASSAQGGGSAEAFF. The CDR3, as DNA: TGTGCCAGTAGTGCGCAGGGTGGAGGGTCGGCTGAAGCTTTCTTT. Combining the CDR3 with reference TRBV19 and TRBJ1-1 gives the whole variable domain DGGITQSPKYLFRKEGQNVTLSCEQNLNHDAMYWYRQDPGQGLRLIYYSQIVNDFQKGDIAEGYSVSREKKESFPLTVTSAQKNPTAFYLCASSAQGGGSAEAFFGQGTRLTVV.